Below are 18 T cell receptor beta chains sequenced from a single sample in a study of blood T cell repertoires in COVID-19. Clones were sequenced by immunoSEQ multiplex PCR, and TCRdb holds only the in-frame ones, with some missing. Of under 140,000 clones in the sample, around 79% were seen once. The sample comprised peripheral blood. The receptor set was obtained from an elderly woman with active or convalescent COVID-19.

This chain uses TRBV5-4 with TRBJ2-7, with TRBD2 matching 11 bases. The length of the CDR3 is 13 residues. Trimming removed 2 bases from V and 12 bases from J; junction bases left unmatched: 7. Germline CDR1 SGHNT, CDR2 YYREEE (reference sequence). The chain's CDR3 is CASSFRLAGRRYF. CDR3 nucleotides: TGTGCCAGCAGCTTTCGACTAGCGGGACGGCGGTACTTC. Variable domain in full (rest from reference TRBV5-4 and TRBJ2-7): ETGVTQSPTHLIKTRGQQVTLRCSSQSGHNTVSWYQQALGQGPQFIFQYYREEENGRGNFPPRFSGLQFPNYSSELNVNALELDDSALYLCASSFRLAGRRYFGPGTRLTVT.

The chain has TRBV6-4 and TRBJ2-2, with D perhaps TRBD2 (6 bases). This CDR3 region has 14 residues. Trimming pared 6 bases from V and 6 bases from J, leaving 14 bases between. Germline-derived CDR1 and CDR2 are MRHNA and SNTAGT. Here the CDR3 DNA reads TGTGCCAGCAGACGGGACTGGGGGGCCGGGGAGCTGTTTTTT. This gives the protein CASRRDWGAGELFF.

This clone was picked up a small number of times. This rearrangement joins TRBV14 to TRBJ2-7, with a weak D call TRBD2 (5 bases). CDR1 and CDR2 (germline): SGHDN, FVKESK. This CDR3 is 16 amino acids long. V lost 2 bases, J lost 3 bases, and 17 bases lay in between. The CDR3 is CASSQLGLRGNYEQYF. The CDR3 nucleotides are TGTGCCAGCAGCCAACTCGGTCTCCGGGGTAACTACGAGCAGTACTTC.

The rearrangement links TRBV7-2 to TRBJ1-6, with D possibly being TRBD1 (5 bases). The germline V gene has CDR1 SGHTA and CDR2 FQGNSA. The V end was cut by 3 bases, the J end by 8 bases, with 11 bases between. The length of the CDR3 is 14 residues. CDR3 protein: CASSLWPRDSPLHF. CDR3 DNA sequence: TGTGCCAGCAGCTTGTGGCCCAGGGATTCACCCCTCCACTTT.

The CDR3 DNA follows: TGTGCCAGCAGCCAAGCGACAGTCAACACCGGGGAGCTGTTTTTT. Protein product: CASSQATVNTGELFF. The chain uses TRBV4-2 and TRBJ2-2, with D possibly being TRBD1 (5 bases). The CDR3 has 15 residues. The germline V gene encodes CDR1 LGHNA and CDR2 YNFKEQ. V lost 1 base, J lost 2 bases, and 8 bases lay in between.

This clone was observed a handful of times. The genes are TRBV7-9 and TRBJ1-1; a possible D gene is TRBD1 (5 bases). This CDR3 contains 15 residues. The germline V gene encodes CDR1 SEHNR and CDR2 FQNEAQ (reference sequence). Between the trimmed V and J ends, which lost 6 bases and 0 bases, there was a span of 14 bases. The CDR3, as DNA: TGTGCCAGCAGGGGAAAACACAGGCTGAACACTGAAGCTTTCTTT. Translation gives CASRGKHRLNTEAFF.

The V gene is TRBV29-1, the J gene TRBJ1-2; D might be TRBD1 (5 bases). The length of the CDR3 is 13 residues. V shed 6 bases and J shed 3 bases, with 14 bases lying between them. Germline V CDR1 and CDR2: SQVTM, ANQGSEA. In nucleotides, the CDR3 is TGCAGCGTCGAGAGCAGGGTCCACTATGGCTACACCTTC. Amino acid sequence: CSVESRVHYGYTF.

The chain carries TRBV27 and TRBJ2-7; 7 bases agree with TRBD1. The germline V gene has CDR1 MNHEY and CDR2 SMNVEV (reference sequence). V shed 8 bases, J shed 3 bases, and the junction held 19 bases outside the gene matches. There are 17 residues in the CDR3. CDR3 amino acids: CASLYVVLMTGIYEQYF. The CDR3 nucleotides read TGTGCCAGCCTGTATGTGGTCCTTATGACAGGGATCTACGAGCAGTACTTC.

The DNA for the CDR3 is TGTGCCACGGGGGACAGGGCTAATAGCAATCAGCCCCAGCATTTT. Translating gives CATGDRANSNQPQHF. This sequence joins TRBV5-4 and TRBJ1-5; 9 nucleotides match TRBD1. CDR1 is SGHNT and CDR2 is YYREEE in the germline V gene (reference sequence). The CDR3 is 15 amino acids. V lost 9 bases to trimming and J lost 0 bases; unmatched junction nucleotides: 7.

The chain is built from TRBV19 and TRBJ1-5, with 7 bases lining up with TRBD1. The CDR3 extends over 14 amino acids. V trimming: 5 bases; J trimming: 2 bases; junction bases outside the gene matches: 3. Germline V gene sequence: CDR1 LNHDA, CDR2 SQIVND (reference sequence). This CDR3 reads CASSFDRGNQPQHF. The CDR3 DNA reads TGTGCCAGTAGTTTCGACAGGGGCAATCAGCCCCAGCATTTT.

The V call is TRBV7-2, the J call TRBJ2-7, with a weak D call TRBD2 (5 bases). This CDR3 region has 14 residues. The V end lost 3 bases, the J end lost 6 bases, and 15 bases lay between the germline ends. Germline V CDR1 and CDR2: SGHTA, FQGNSA. This chain's CDR3 is CASSFRVRVGEQYF. In DNA, the CDR3 is TGTGCCAGCAGCTTTAGGGTGCGGGTGGGCGAGCAGTACTTC.

This sequence joins TRBV19 and TRBJ2-1, with 7 bases fitting TRBD2. The CDR3 is made up of 14 amino acids. Germline V gene data show CDR1 as LNHDA and CDR2 as SQIVND (reference sequence). V lost 6 bases to trimming and J lost 1 base; unmatched junction nucleotides: 3. Here the CDR3 DNA reads TGTGCCAGTAGCGACGGGGGGTCCTACAATGAGCAGTTCTTC. Amino acids: CASSDGGSYNEQFF. Full variable domain (remainder filled in from reference TRBV19 and TRBJ2-1): DGGITQSPKYLFRKEGQNVTLSCEQNLNHDAMYWYRQDPGQGLRLIYYSQIVNDFQKGDIAEGYSVSREKKESFPLTVTSAQKNPTAFYLCASSDGGSYNEQFFGPGTRLTVL.

V usage is TRBV29-1 and J usage is TRBJ2-3; maybe TRBD2 (5 bases). Germline values: CDR1 SQVTM, CDR2 ANQGSEA. This CDR3 is 13 amino acids long. Trimming took 3 bases from V and 1 from J, leaving 8 bases between them. The CDR3 coding sequence is TGCAGCGTTGACCTAGCAGGCACAGATACGCAGTATTTT. Its protein is CSVDLAGTDTQYF.

V gene TRBV28 combines with J gene TRBJ1-2; 9 bases are shared with TRBD1. The germline CDR1 and CDR2 sequences are MDHEN and SYDVKM. The CDR3 contains 14 residues. After removal of 2 bases from V and 2 bases from J, the junction contained 0 bases not matched to a gene. The CDR3 protein is CASSLTGGNYGYTF. CDR3 sequence (DNA): TGTGCCAGCAGTTTAACAGGGGGCAACTATGGCTACACCTTC.

The V gene is TRBV7-9, the J gene TRBJ2-6; D is undetermined. Trimming removed 5 bases at V and 3 bases at J, with 5 bases between. The CDR3 covers 13 residues. CDR1 is SEHNR, CDR2 FQNEAQ, per germline (reference sequence). The chain's CDR3 is CASSPYGANVLTF. DNA for the CDR3: TGTGCCAGCAGCCCGTATGGGGCCAACGTCCTGACTTTC. The variable domain in full, completed from reference TRBV7-9 and TRBJ2-6, reads DTGVSQNPRHKITKRGQNVTFRCDPISEHNRLYWYRQTLGQGPEFLTYFQNEAQLEKSRLLSDRFSAERPKGSFSTLEIQRTEQGDSAMYLCASSPYGANVLTFGAGSRLTVL.

This chain connects TRBV18 to TRBJ1-2; 8 nucleotides match TRBD1. The germline gives CDR1 KGHSH, CDR2 LQKENI. The length of the CDR3 is 13 residues. V trimming: 6 bases; J trimming: 4 bases; junction bases outside the gene matches: 4. The CDR3 region is CASSADRVYGYTF. DNA of the CDR3: TGTGCCAGCTCGGCGGACAGGGTCTATGGCTACACCTTC.

This chain links TRBV2 with TRBJ1-6, with D maybe TRBD1 (6 bases). CDR3 length: 18 amino acids. The V end lost 6 bases, the J end lost 8 bases, and 26 bases lay between the germline ends. Germline values: CDR1 SNHLY, CDR2 FYNNEI. CDR3 sequence: CASSKSRDTLFSDSPLHF. The DNA of the CDR3 is TGTGCCAGCAGCAAATCCCGGGACACCCTATTCTCGGATTCACCCCTCCACTTT.

This clone was picked up a small number of times. V gene TRBV27 combines with J gene TRBJ2-1; 10 bases line up with TRBD2. Germline V gene sequence: CDR1 MNHEY, CDR2 SMNVEV (reference sequence). The CDR3 has 15 residues. Trimming removed 1 base from V and 9 bases from J; junction bases left unmatched: 6. The CDR3 nucleotides read TGTGCCAGCAGTTTATTAGCGGGAGGAAGAGGTGAGCAGTTCTTC. This encodes CASSLLAGGRGEQFF.